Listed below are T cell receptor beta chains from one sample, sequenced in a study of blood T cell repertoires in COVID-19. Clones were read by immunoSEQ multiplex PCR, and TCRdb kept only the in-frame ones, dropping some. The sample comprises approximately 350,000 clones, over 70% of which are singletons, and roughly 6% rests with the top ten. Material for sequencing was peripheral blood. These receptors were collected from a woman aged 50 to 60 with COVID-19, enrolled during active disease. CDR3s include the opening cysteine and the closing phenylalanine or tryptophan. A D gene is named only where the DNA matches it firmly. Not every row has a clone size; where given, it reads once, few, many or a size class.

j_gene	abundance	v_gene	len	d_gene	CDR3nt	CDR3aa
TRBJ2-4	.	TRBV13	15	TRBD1	TGTGCCAGCAGCTTCGGACAGGGGGTTAGAAACATTCAGTACTTC	CASSFGQGVRNIQYF
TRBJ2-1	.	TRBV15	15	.	TGTGCCACCAGCAGAGGTGGGGCCTCCAACAATGAGCAGTTCTTC	CATSRGGASNNEQFF
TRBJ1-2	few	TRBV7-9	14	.	TGTGCCAGCAGCCCCGGGGTTGCCTTTCATGGCTACACCTTC	CASSPGVAFHGYTF
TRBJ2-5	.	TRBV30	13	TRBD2	TGTGCCTGGATCTTCGGGGGGGGAGAGACCCAGTACTTC	CAWIFGGGETQYF
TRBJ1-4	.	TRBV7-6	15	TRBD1	TGTGCCAGCAGCTTAGAGACAGGGCGGAATGAAAAACTGTTTTTT	CASSLETGRNEKLFF
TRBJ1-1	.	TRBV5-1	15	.	TGCGCCAGCAGCAAGGACAGTTCCACGAACACTGAAGCTTTCTTT	CASSKDSSTNTEAFF
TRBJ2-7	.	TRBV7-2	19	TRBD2	TGTGCCAGCAGCTTGCAGCTAGCGGGAGGGCACTATACCATCCACGAGCAGTACTTC	CASSLQLAGGHYTIHEQYF
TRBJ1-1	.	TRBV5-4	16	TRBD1	TGTGCCAGCAGCTCCAACAGGGGACCCATGAACACTGAAGCTTTCTTT	CASSSNRGPMNTEAFF
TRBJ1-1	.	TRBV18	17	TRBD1	TGTGCCAGCTCACCACGGGATGGACAGGGGTTGAACACTGAAGCTTTCTTT	CASSPRDGQGLNTEAFF
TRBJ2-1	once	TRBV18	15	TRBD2	TGTGCCAGCTCATCCGGGACTAGCGGGAGTAATGAGCAGTTCTTC	CASSSGTSGSNEQFF
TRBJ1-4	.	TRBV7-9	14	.	TGTGCCAGCAGCAGCAGGGGTACTAATGAAAAACTGTTTTTT	CASSSRGTNEKLFF
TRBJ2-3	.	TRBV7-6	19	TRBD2	TGTGCCAGCAGCTTAGTCGGTGCGAGCGGGACTTCTAGCACAGATACGCAGTATTTT	CASSLVGASGTSSTDTQYF
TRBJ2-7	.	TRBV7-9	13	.	TGTGCCAGCAGCTTAGCCCTGAGCTACGAGCAGTACTTC	CASSLALSYEQYF
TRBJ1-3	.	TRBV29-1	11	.	TGCAGCGTTGAATCCCAAAACACCATATATTTT	CSVESQNTIYF
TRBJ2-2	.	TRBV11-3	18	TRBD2	TGTGCCAGCAGCTTAGTGTCCCTAGCGGGGCCCTACACCGGGGAGCTGTTTTTT	CASSLVSLAGPYTGELFF
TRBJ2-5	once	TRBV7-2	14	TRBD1	TGTGCCAGCAGCATCGACAGGGGAGCGGAGACCCAGTACTTC	CASSIDRGAETQYF
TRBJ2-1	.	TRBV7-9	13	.	TGTGCCAGCAGCTTAGGGCTCTTCAATGAGCAGTTCTTC	CASSLGLFNEQFF
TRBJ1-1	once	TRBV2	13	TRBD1	TGTGCCAGCGGGGTGACAGGGAGCACTGAAGCTTTCTTT	CASGVTGSTEAFF
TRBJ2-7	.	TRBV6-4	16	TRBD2	TGTGCCAGCAGTGATAGTACCGGGACTAGCGTCTACGAGCAGTACTTC	CASSDSTGTSVYEQYF
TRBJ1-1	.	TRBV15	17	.	TGTGCCACCAGCAGAGCGGGGAGTTGGAGGGCGCGTACTGAAGCTTTCTTT	CATSRAGSWRARTEAFF
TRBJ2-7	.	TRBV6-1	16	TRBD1	TGTGCCAGCAGTGAAAGAAGGGGGACAGGGGGTTACGAGCAGTACTTC	CASSERRGTGGYEQYF
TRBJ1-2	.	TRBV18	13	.	TGTGCCAGCTCCTTGAACAGGGCCGGTGGCTACACCTTC	CASSLNRAGGYTF
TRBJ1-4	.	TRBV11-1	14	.	TGTGCCAGCAGCTTCACCGGAGCTAATGAAAAACTGTTTTTT	CASSFTGANEKLFF
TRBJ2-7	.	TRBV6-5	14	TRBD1	TGTGCCAGCATAAAGAGACAGGGGAACTACGAGCAGTACTTC	CASIKRQGNYEQYF
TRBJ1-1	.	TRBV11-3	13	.	TGTGCCAGCAGCTTAGGGTATTCGAGTGAAGCTTTCTTT	CASSLGYSSEAFF
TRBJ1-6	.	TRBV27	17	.	TGTGCCAGCAGTAACCCTTCGGAGAACTCCTATAATTCACCCCTCCACTTT	CASSNPSENSYNSPLHF
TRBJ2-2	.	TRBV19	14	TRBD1	TGTGCCAGTAGTCCTCAGGGGGTCGCCGGGGAGCTGTTTTTT	CASSPQGVAGELFF
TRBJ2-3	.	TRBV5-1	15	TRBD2	TGCGCCAGCTCCCAACTAGCGCGCAGCACAGATACGCAGTATTTT	CASSQLARSTDTQYF
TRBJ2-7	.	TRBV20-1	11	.	TGCAGTGCTCTAGACAGCTACGAGCAGTACTTC	CSALDSYEQYF
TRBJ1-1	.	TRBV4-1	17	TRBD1	TGCGCCAGCAGCCGGACCCGGGACAGACAACAGAACACTGAAGCTTTCTTT	CASSRTRDRQQNTEAFF
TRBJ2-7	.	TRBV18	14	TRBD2	TGTGCCAGCTCTCCCCTCGGGGGGGACTACGAGCAGTACTTC	CASSPLGGDYEQYF
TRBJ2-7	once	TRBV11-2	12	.	TGTGCCAGCGTTGGGGCGGCCTACGAGCAGTACTTC	CASVGAAYEQYF
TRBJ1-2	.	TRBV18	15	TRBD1	TGTGCCAGCTCACCAACAGGGGCGAGCTACTATGGCTACACCTTC	CASSPTGASYYGYTF
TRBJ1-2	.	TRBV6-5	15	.	TGTGCCAGCAGTACCGATGGTAGCCCATTCTATGGCTACACCTTC	CASSTDGSPFYGYTF
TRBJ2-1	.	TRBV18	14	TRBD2	TGTGCCAGCTCACCACAGCGGGGGTACAATGAGCAGTTCTTC	CASSPQRGYNEQFF
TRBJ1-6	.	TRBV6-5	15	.	TGTGCCAGCAGTTACAGGACAGATAATAATTCACCCCTCCACTTT	CASSYRTDNNSPLHF
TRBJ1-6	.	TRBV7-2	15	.	TGTGCCAGCAGCTTAGAACAGGGACTAGGTTCACCCCTCCACTTT	CASSLEQGLGSPLHF
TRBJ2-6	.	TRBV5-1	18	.	TGCGCCAGCAGCTTGGCCAAGGGCGGGAACTCTGGGGCCAACGTCCTGACTTTC	CASSLAKGGNSGANVLTF
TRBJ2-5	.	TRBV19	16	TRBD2	TGTGCCAGTAGTTTTCCTAGCGGGAGTCCTGTAGAGACCCAGTACTTC	CASSFPSGSPVETQYF
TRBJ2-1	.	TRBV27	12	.	TGTGCCAGCAGTCGACAGAGAAATGAGCAGTTCTTC	CASSRQRNEQFF
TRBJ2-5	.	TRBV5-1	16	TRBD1	TGCGCCAGCAGCTTGGGGGGACAGGGAATGAGAGAGACCCAGTACTTC	CASSLGGQGMRETQYF
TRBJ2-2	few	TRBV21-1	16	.	TGTGCCAGCAGCACTTCCGACAGGGGGCACACCTTTGAGCTGTTTTTT	CASSTSDRGHTFELFF
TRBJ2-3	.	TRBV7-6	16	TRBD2	TGTGCCAGCAGCCTCTCCGGGACTAGCGCAACCTTTACGCAGTATTTT	CASSLSGTSATFTQYF
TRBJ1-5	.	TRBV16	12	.	TGTGCCAGCAGCCAGCAGGGCGGGCCCCAGCATTTT	CASSQQGGPQHF
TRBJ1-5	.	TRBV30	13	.	TGTGCCTGGACCCTAGGAGTAAATCAGCCCCAGCATTTT	CAWTLGVNQPQHF
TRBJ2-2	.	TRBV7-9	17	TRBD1	TGTGCCAGCAGCCTTATCCCGGGACAGTCGAACACCGGGGAGCTGTTTTTT	CASSLIPGQSNTGELFF
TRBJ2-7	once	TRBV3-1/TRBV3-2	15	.	TGTGCCAGCAGCCCGACGTGGGGCGGTTCATACGAGCAGTACTTC	CASSPTWGGSYEQYF
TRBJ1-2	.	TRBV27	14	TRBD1	TGTGCCAGCGCTACAGGGACAGGGGTCCGGGGCTACACCTTC	CASATGTGVRGYTF